The 16 T cell receptor beta chains below were found in one sample sequenced in a study of cytomegalovirus exposure and HLA in healthy donors (dated by TCRdb to 2016 to 2017). The library came from the immunoSEQ multiplex PCR assay. A mixture of 60 forward primers for TCR Vbeta segments and 13 reverse primers for TCR Jbeta segments was used in the multiplex PCR. Drawn from immuneACCESS, this table holds only the in-frame rearrangements with V and J called that TCRdb kept. Clones are partly lost; checked studies trace under half to an unresolved V gene and leave the rest unexplained. Here the sample has about 140,000 clones; about 72% occur a single time. 2% to 2.5% of the sample comes from the top ten. The specimen was PBMCs. The receptor set was obtained from a man aged 40-55 years in good health and CMV-seronegative.

The chain links TRBV5-1 to TRBJ1-1; 8 bases fit TRBD1. The V segment lost 1 base and the J segment 1 base; nucleotides outside the gene matches: 3. Germline CDR1 is SGHRS and CDR2 is YFSETQ. This CDR3 region has 15 residues. The CDR3 DNA sequence: TGCGCCAGCAGCTTGACAGGGGGGCAGAACACTGAAGCTTTCTTT. Protein: CASSLTGGQNTEAFF.

The count of this clone is one. Germline and junction disagree at one end, which may indicate a read error. Here the CDR3 reads CASKGLGQGAWKNTEAFF. CDR3 in DNA: TGTGCCAGCAAGGGTCTTGGACAGGGGGCTTGGAAGAACACTGAAGCTTTTTTT. V usage is TRBV27 and J usage is TRBJ1-1, with TRBD1 matching 11 bases. Germline V gene lookup returns CDR1 MNHEY and CDR2 SMNVEV (reference sequence). This CDR3 contains 18 residues.

Remarks on this clone: Its ends do not fully match the called genes, so a read error is possible. The gene calls are TRBV2 and TRBJ2-5, with 7 bases identical to TRBD2. The germline gives CDR1 SNHLY, CDR2 FYNNEI. The CDR3 is made up of 13 amino acids. The CDR3 reads CVSSRAGQETQYF. As DNA, the CDR3 is TGTGTCAGCAGTCGAGCGGGGCAAGAGACCCAGTACTTC.

This clone was seen more than once but under ten times. The chain has TRBV30 and TRBJ1-5, with D tentatively TRBD1 (6 bases). Germline V lookup: CDR1 GTSNPN, CDR2 SVGIG (reference sequence). The CDR3 spans 14 residues. Trimming stripped 2 bases from V and 5 bases from J, with 13 bases between. The chain's CDR3 is CAWSTDRLDQPQHF. The DNA for the CDR3 is TGTGCCTGGAGTACCGACAGGCTGGATCAGCCCCAGCATTTT. The entire variable domain, with the rest obtained from reference TRBV30 and TRBJ1-5, is as follows: SQTIHQWPATLVQPVGSPLSLECTVEGTSNPNLYWYRQAAGRGLQLLFYSVGIGQISSEVPQNLSASRPQDRQFILSSKKLLLSDSGFYLCAWSTDRLDQPQHFGDGTRLSIL.

This clone was seen just once. The chain couples TRBV19 to TRBJ2-2; a weak D match, TRBD2 (5 bases). Trimming took off 3 bases at V and 2 bases at J, with 7 bases between the two ends. CDR1 and CDR2 (germline): LNHDA, SQIVND (reference sequence). CDR3 size: 14 residues. The CDR3 spells CASSIRLNTGELFF. CDR3 DNA: TGTGCCAGTAGTATTCGACTAAACACCGGGGAGCTGTTTTTT.

CDR3 amino acids: CASSIWASASSYNEQFF. The CDR3, as DNA: TGTGCCAGTAGTATATGGGCTAGCGCTAGCTCCTACAATGAGCAGTTCTTC. V usage is TRBV19 and J usage is TRBJ2-1; D is possibly TRBD2 (6 bases). The germline CDR1 and CDR2 sequences are LNHDA and SQIVND (reference sequence). With 2 bases removed from V and 0 bases from J, the gap between germline ends came to 14 bases. The CDR3 is made up of 17 amino acids.

V gene TRBV7-3 combines with J gene TRBJ2-2; TRBD1 matches 9 bases. Germline CDR1 is SGHTA and CDR2 is FQGTGA. The J segment lost 4 bases and the V segment lost 4 bases, leaving 7 bases of the junction unmatched. The CDR3 consists of 16 residues. The CDR3 loop is CASSSQETGGTGELFF. CDR3 nucleotides: TGTGCCAGCAGCTCACAGGAGACAGGGGGCACCGGGGAGCTGTTTTTT. Supplemented by reference TRBV7-3 and TRBJ2-2, the full variable domain reads GAGVSQTPSNKVTEKGKYVELRCDPISGHTALYWYRQSLGQGPEFLIYFQGTGAADDSGLPNDRFFAVRPEGSVSTLKIQRTERGDSAVYLCASSSQETGGTGELFFGEGSRLTVL.

The rearrangement joins TRBV4-3 to TRBJ2-7; 7 bases line up with TRBD1. CDR1 and CDR2 from the germline V gene are LGHNA and YSLEER. The junction had 5 bases not matched to a gene; V was cut back by 0 bases and J by 3 bases. This CDR3 contains 15 residues. The CDR3: CASSQEQGIFYEQYF. The CDR3 DNA reads as TGCGCCAGCAGCCAAGAACAGGGGATCTTCTACGAGCAGTACTTC.

This clone appeared once. The CDR3 here is CASSPRTGTTTENIQYF. The CDR3 coding sequence is TGTGCCAGTAGTCCTCGGACAGGGACCACAACCGAAAACATTCAGTACTTC. The chain joins TRBV19 to TRBJ2-4; 8 nucleotides line up with TRBD1. Losses at the gene ends were 5 bases for V and 5 bases for J; bases not matched to a gene: 14. This CDR3 spans 17 amino acids. Per the germline V gene, CDR1 is LNHDA and CDR2 is SQIVND (reference sequence).

The V gene is TRBV15, the J gene TRBJ1-2; 8 bases line up with TRBD1. The CDR3 covers 15 residues. V lost 0 bases and J lost 6; bases outside the gene matches: 6. The germline gives CDR1 LNHNV, CDR2 YYDKDF (reference sequence). Written as DNA, the CDR3 is TGTGCCACCAGCAGAGATAGGACAGGGTTCAATGGCTACACCTTC. Translation: CATSRDRTGFNGYTF.

This chain joins TRBV4-1 and TRBJ1-1; a weak D match, TRBD1 (5 bases). The CDR3 runs to 16 residues. Trimming removed 0 bases from V and 1 base from J, with 12 bases in between. Per the germline V gene, CDR1 is MGHRA and CDR2 is YSYEKL. DNA of the CDR3: TGCGCCAGCAGCCAAGAGGTCGGGGGGGGGAACACTGAAGCTTTCTTT. Amino acids: CASSQEVGGGNTEAFF.

V and J are TRBV5-1 and TRBJ1-1, with 11 bases that match TRBD1. Germline lookup yields CDR1 SGHRS and CDR2 YFSETQ. With V trimmed by 0 bases and J by 3 bases, 4 bases remained unmatched. CDR3 length equals 16 residues. CDR3 amino acids: CASSLGTGGAYTEAFF. The CDR3 nucleotides read TGCGCCAGCAGCTTGGGGACAGGGGGCGCGTACACTGAAGCTTTCTTT. The full variable domain, in which reference TRBV5-1 and TRBJ1-1 provide the parts outside the CDR3, is KAGVTQTPRYLIKTRGQQVTLSCSPISGHRSVSWYQQTPGQGLQFLFEYFSETQRNKGNFPGRFSGRQFSNSRSEMNVSTLELGDSALYLCASSLGTGGAYTEAFFGQGTRLTVV.

This clone was observed a handful of times. The V and J genes are TRBV5-6 and TRBJ1-1, with 8 bases that match TRBD1. With V trimmed by 0 bases and J by 5 bases, 12 bases remained unmatched. CDR1 is SGHDT, CDR2 YYEEEE, per germline. This CDR3 spans 17 amino acids. CDR3 coding DNA: TGTGCCAGCAGCTTGGTGCTGACAGGGGACTCCCTAACTGAAGCTTTCTTT. Protein: CASSLVLTGDSLTEAFF.

V and J are TRBV30 and TRBJ2-4, with 7 nucleotides matching TRBD1. This CDR3 has 15 residues. The V and J ends lost 2 bases and 8 bases, in that order; junction bases with no gene match: 12. The germline CDR1 and CDR2 sequences are GTSNPN and SVGIG (reference sequence). As DNA, the CDR3 is TGTGCCTGGAGTCGGGGTGGGCAGGGGGTAGACATTCAGTACTTC. It specifies CAWSRGGQGVDIQYF.

The chain recombines TRBV9 with TRBJ2-2; 8 positions match TRBD1. The CDR3 spans 16 residues. Germline CDR1 and CDR2: SGDLS and YYNGEE. V was clipped by 4 bases and J by 0 bases; unmatched bases: 5. The CDR3 sequence is CASSIGTGSNTGELFF. The CDR3 region has the DNA TGTGCCAGCAGCATTGGGACAGGCTCGAACACCGGGGAGCTGTTTTTT.

The rearrangement links TRBV6-1 to TRBJ1-1; D gene unclear. Trimming pared 8 bases from V and 1 base from J, leaving 8 bases between. This CDR3 is 12 amino acids long. Looked up from germline, CDR1 is MNHNS and CDR2 is SASEGT. Here the CDR3 DNA reads TGTGCCAGCGGAGGGAGGAACACTGAAGCTTTCTTT. It translates to CASGGRNTEAFF.